The 2 T cell receptor beta chains in this list originate from one sample, sequenced in a study of T cell responses to AZD1222 COVID-19 vaccine. Measured with immunoSEQ multiplex PCR; TCRdb has only the in-frame clones, and not every one. The sample comprises 80,000 or so clones, 90% to 95% of which are singletons, and roughly 4.5% rests with the top ten. Source: peripheral blood, taken on day 0 of MenACWY control vaccination. All receptors derive from an adult in good health.

The J gene is TRBJ1-5, the V gene TRBV27, with D hard to call. In germline, CDR1 is MNHEY, CDR2 SMNVEV (reference sequence). The V end was cut by 8 bases, the J end by 7 bases, with 24 bases between. The CDR3 contains 16 residues. DNA for the CDR3: TGTGCCAGCTCACCCAACCCTCGGGCATTCGGGCAGCCCCAGCATTTT. Encoded protein: CASSPNPRAFGQPQHF.

The CDR3 sequence: CASSWGLAEDTQYF. Here the CDR3 DNA reads TGCGCCAGCAGCTGGGGGCTAGCGGAAGATACGCAGTATTTT. V and J are TRBV5-1 and TRBJ2-3, with D tentatively TRBD2 (7 bases). The germline V gene has CDR1 SGHRS and CDR2 YFSETQ. V lost 3 bases and J lost 5, with 13 bases in between. This CDR3 comprises 14 residues.